The T cell receptor (beta chain) described here comes from a study of T cell repertoires in cytomegalovirus infection. Across the study: It was the public TCR beta signatures that indicated both CMV infection and matching HLA type.

Comments on this clonotype: Its antigen is not identified.

Study results and limitations: HLA-C-restricted CMV clonotypes gave the most frequent clonotype in two of eight donors. There were carriers of CMV plus the relevant HLA, and cumulative public TCR beta family frequency identified them.

TCRdb redid the calling of the reads with MiXCR, one entry per CDR3 protein. The table includes about 100,000 distinct CDR3 sequences, 23% detected once. This CDR3 contains 14 residues. Trimming took 1 base from V and 5 from J; bases not matched to a gene: 5. Germline CDR1 DFQATT, CDR2 SNEGSKA (reference sequence). The chain is built from TRBV20-1 and TRBJ2-7, with TRBD1 matching 10 bases. The receptor was derived from a human donor in good health (CMV status not recorded). Some clones in this sample may be carry-over from other donors' samples. Material: CD8+ T cells from PBMCs. The CDR3 reads CSARALGTGDEQYF. The CDR3 DNA reads as TGCAGTGCTAGAGCCCTGGGGACAGGGGACGAGCAGTACTTC.